This is a list of T cell receptor beta chains from one sample in a study of T cells in Graves' hyperthyroidism and ophthalmopathy. TCRdb called the multiplex PCR reads again in MiXCR, with one record for every CDR3 protein. Of a few hundred thousand distinct CDR3 sequences listed, approximately 13% are singletons. The sequenced material came from blood. These receptors came from a woman aged 40 to 49 with Graves' ophthalmopathy. Both conserved end residues are part of each CDR3. A D gene is named only where the DNA matches it firmly. Size is stated for part of the rows, as once, few or many counts, or as a class when the clone is expanded.

>TRBD1|many|14|TRBJ1-1|TRBV13
CASSSGTGNTEAFF
TGTGCCAGCAGCTCAGGGACAGGGAACACTGAAGCTTTCTTT
>.|many|15|TRBJ1-5|TRBV20-1
CSASGRGWGNQPQHF
TGCAGTGCTAGTGGAAGGGGTTGGGGCAATCAGCCCCAGCATTTT
>.|many|15|TRBJ1-4|TRBV3-1
CASSLGPVRGEKLFF
TGTGCCAGCAGCCTCGGACCGGTGCGTGGTGAAAAACTGTTTTTT
>.|.|15|TRBJ2-7|TRBV7-2
CASSLGVGQGYEQYF
TGTGCCAGCAGCTTAGGCGTCGGGCAGGGCTACGAGCAGTACTTC
>.|many|14|TRBJ1-1|TRBV2
CASRGQSSNTEAFF
TGTGCCAGCAGAGGACAGTCTTCCAACACTGAAGCTTTCTTT
>.|many|14|TRBJ2-2|TRBV2
CASKLGENTGELFF
TGTGCCAGCAAGCTCGGAGAGAACACCGGGGAGCTGTTTTTT
>.|many|15|TRBJ1-2|TRBV2
CASKQGLNFNYGYTF
TGTGCCAGCAAACAAGGCTTAAACTTCAACTATGGCTACACCTTC
>TRBD2|many|16|TRBJ2-1|TRBV11-3
CASSVLAGGPFDEQFF
TGTGCCAGCAGCGTTCTGGCGGGGGGGCCGTTCGATGAGCAGTTCTTC
>.|few|10|TRBJ2-7|TRBV6-4
CASRFYEQYF
TGTGCCAGCAGGTTTTACGAGCAGTACTTC
>TRBD1|many|13|TRBJ1-1|TRBV12-3/TRBV12-4
CASRRQGNTEAFF
TGTGCCAGCAGGCGACAGGGAAACACTGAAGCTTTCTTT
>TRBD1|few|15|TRBJ1-6|TRBV28
CASSTYRGGDSPLHF
TGTGCCAGCAGTACTTACAGGGGAGGGGATTCACCCCTCCACTTT
>.|many|16|TRBJ1-4|TRBV7-9
CASSSAVRVTNEKLFF
TGTGCCAGCAGCTCCGCGGTCCGGGTGACTAATGAAAAACTGTTTTTT
>.|many|14|TRBJ2-3|TRBV7-8
CASSLWVEGDTQYF
TGTGCCAGCAGCTTATGGGTCGAAGGAGATACGCAGTATTTT
>TRBD2|.|17|TRBJ2-6|TRBV3-1
CASSTLAGGSGANVLTF
TGTGCCAGCAGTACACTAGCGGGAGGCTCTGGGGCCAACGTCCTGACTTTC
>.|many|14|TRBJ2-7|TRBV11-3
CASTDPREGDEQYF
TGTGCCAGCACCGACCCCCGGGAAGGCGACGAGCAGTACTTC
>.|.|15|TRBJ1-2|TRBV6-1
CASNSQGNVGYGYTF
TGTGCCAGCAATTCACAGGGAAATGTTGGGTATGGCTACACCTTC
>TRBD1|.|13|TRBJ2-1|TRBV20-1
CSAPGGLRNEQFF
TGCAGTGCACCAGGGGGCTTAAGAAATGAGCAGTTCTTC
>.|many|12|TRBJ2-1|TRBV20-1
CSARNRGDEQFF
TGCAGTGCTAGAAATCGAGGGGACGAGCAGTTCTTC
>.|.|13|TRBJ1-3|TRBV6-1
CASSTRSGNTIYF
TGTGCCAGCAGTACCCGATCTGGAAACACCATATATTTT
>.|many|14|TRBJ1-5|TRBV6-1
CASSLLAGNQPQHF
TGTGCCAGCAGTCTCCTCGCGGGCAATCAGCCCCAGCATTTT
>.|few|11|TRBJ2-5|TRBV6-2/TRBV6-3
CASSYPETQYF
TGTGCCAGCAGTTACCCGGAGACCCAGTACTTC
>.|few|14|TRBJ2-7|TRBV15
CATSRISDSYEQYF
TGTGCCACCAGCAGAATTTCAGACTCCTACGAGCAGTACTTC
>TRBD1|few|12|TRBJ2-5|TRBV20-1
CSVTTGKETQHF
TGCAGTGTCACGACAGGGAAAGAGACCCAGCACTTC
>.|many|13|TRBJ2-1|TRBV12-3/TRBV12-4
CASSERRYNEQFF
TGTGCCAGCAGTGAACGCAGGTACAATGAGCAGTTCTTC
>.|medium-sized|14|TRBJ2-2|TRBV28
CASSRQELTGELFF
TGTGCCAGCAGCCGACAGGAATTAACCGGGGAGCTGTTTTTT
>.|many|14|TRBJ2-3|TRBV5-1
CASSLGQPTDTQYF
TGCGCCAGCAGCTTAGGTCAGCCCACAGATACGCAGTATTTT
>.|.|17|TRBJ2-1|TRBV27
CASSLSGPAAAGYEQFF
TGTGCCAGCAGTTTATCGGGACCGGCGGCCGCCGGTTATGAGCAGTTCTTC
>.|many|12|TRBJ1-1|TRBV5-1
CASSLDRNEAFF
TGCGCCAGCAGCCTCGACAGGAATGAAGCTTTCTTT
>TRBD2|.|19|TRBJ2-1|TRBV5-6
CASSKGLAGIIKAYNEQFF
TGTGCCAGCAGCAAAGGACTAGCGGGCATTATAAAGGCCTACAATGAGCAGTTCTTC
>.|few|14|TRBJ2-3|TRBV18
CASSPSNSADTQYF
TGTGCCAGCTCACCCAGTAATAGTGCAGATACGCAGTATTTT
>.|many|12|TRBJ2-1|TRBV11-2
CASSLVGLWQFF
TGTGCCAGCAGCTTAGTAGGGTTGTGGCAGTTCTTC
>TRBD1|few|15|TRBJ2-5|TRBV2
CASRETGAVQETQYF
TGTGCCAGCAGAGAGACAGGGGCGGTCCAAGAGACCCAGTACTTC
>.|few|13|TRBJ2-1|TRBV4-1
CASSQDPSPKQFF
TGCGCCAGCAGCCAAGATCCTAGCCCCAAGCAGTTCTTC
>TRBD1|many|15|TRBJ1-1|TRBV6-5
CASSYWGQKNTEAFF
TGTGCCAGCAGTTACTGGGGACAGAAGAACACTGAAGCTTTCTTT
>.|many|12|TRBJ1-4|TRBV2
CASSDDWVELFF
TGTGCCAGCAGTGATGATTGGGTTGAACTGTTTTTT
>.|few|15|TRBJ2-1|TRBV5-1
CASSSELGGVNEQFF
TGCGCCAGCAGCTCGGAACTGGGTGGGGTCAATGAGCAGTTCTTC
>.|many|16|TRBJ2-3|TRBV6-1
CASSPRARARGDTQYF
TGTGCCAGCAGTCCGAGGGCGAGGGCGAGAGGGGATACGCAGTATTTT
>TRBD2|many|14|TRBJ2-7|TRBV29-1
CSVKLAGAFNEQYF
TGCAGCGTAAAACTAGCGGGAGCTTTTAACGAGCAGTACTTC
>TRBD2|few|15|TRBJ2-7|TRBV20-1
CSARATGTSGSEQYF
TGCAGTGCTCGAGCTACCGGGACTAGCGGGAGTGAGCAGTACTTC
>TRBD1|few|14|TRBJ2-4|TRBV6-2/TRBV6-3
CASSGTGIRNIQYF
TGTGCCAGCAGTGGGACAGGGATCCGCAACATTCAGTACTTC
>.|many|15|TRBJ2-1|TRBV27
CASSLRSSDYNEQFF
TGTGCCAGCAGTTTACGTTCTAGCGATTACAATGAGCAGTTCTTC
>TRBD2|.|16|TRBJ2-7|TRBV2
CASSGPSGRVSYEQYF
TGTGCCAGCAGCGGACCTAGCGGGAGGGTCTCCTACGAGCAGTACTTC
>TRBD2|many|16|TRBJ2-7|TRBV6-1
CASSLGLAGTSYEQYF
TGTGCCAGCAGCCTCGGACTAGCGGGGACCTCCTACGAGCAGTACTTC
>.|few|15|TRBJ2-1|TRBV6-6
CASSYSRRLVREQFF
TGTGCCAGCAGTTACTCCCGAAGACTAGTTCGTGAGCAGTTCTTC
>TRBD2|many|15|TRBJ2-7|TRBV7-9
CASSSLSGRAYEQYF
TGTGCCAGCAGCTCCCTTAGCGGGAGGGCCTACGAGCAGTACTTC
>TRBD1|.|14|TRBJ2-7|TRBV6-1
CASSPNRGIYEQYF
TGTGCCAGCAGTCCGAACAGGGGAATCTACGAGCAGTACTTC
>.|many|15|TRBJ2-1|TRBV5-5
CASSLAVQGINEQFF
TGTGCCAGCAGCTTGGCGGTGCAGGGAATCAATGAGCAGTTCTTC
>TRBD2|many|16|TRBJ2-3|TRBV7-9
CASSFTSGIMTDTQYF
TGTGCCAGCAGCTTTACTAGCGGGATAATGACAGATACGCAGTATTTT